Each of the 5 T cell receptor beta chains below was sequenced from the same sample in a study of T cell changes during pregnancy in multiple sclerosis. Some clones are missing from TCRdb's copy, which holds only in-frame ones; the method was immunoSEQ multiplex PCR. Of tens of thousands of clones listed, around nine tenths are singletons. The sample here was CD4+ T cells from peripheral blood mononuclear cells, taken in the second trimester of pregnancy. Receptor source: a female donor with multiple sclerosis, enrolled in a pregnancy study.

This clone occurred a few times. The rearrangement uses TRBV27 and TRBJ2-7; 9 positions agree with TRBD1. Trimming took 4 bases from V and 6 from J; bases not matched to a gene: 4. CDR3 length equals 13 residues. Germline V CDR1 and CDR2: MNHEY, SMNVEV (reference sequence). The CDR3 protein is CASSWDRAGEQYF. In DNA form, the CDR3 reads TGTGCCAGCAGTTGGGACAGGGCGGGCGAGCAGTACTTC.

This clone has a handful of counts. This chain joins TRBV6-5 and TRBJ1-1, with unresolved D. Trimming shortened V by 6 bases and J by 0 bases, and 8 bases separated the two germline ends. CDR1 is MNHEY, CDR2 SVGAGI, per germline. This CDR3 spans 13 amino acids. CDR3 in amino acids: CASRNGMNTEAFF. The CDR3 DNA is TGTGCCAGCAGAAACGGGATGAACACTGAAGCTTTCTTT.

V and J are TRBV7-9 and TRBJ1-1; 8 nucleotides agree with TRBD1. CDR1 is SEHNR and CDR2 is FQNEAQ in the germline V gene (reference sequence). This CDR3 spans 14 amino acids. Trimming cost V 5 bases and J 0 bases; bases outside gene matches: 2. The CDR3 DNA follows: TGTGCCAGCAGCGTACAGGGGGTGAACACTGAAGCTTTCTTT. Translating it yields CASSVQGVNTEAFF. Based on the CDR3 plus reference TRBV7-9 and TRBJ1-1, the full variable domain is DTGVSQNPRHKITKRGQNVTFRCDPISEHNRLYWYRQTLGQGPEFLTYFQNEAQLEKSRLLSDRFSAERPKGSFSTLEIQRTEQGDSAMYLCASSVQGVNTEAFFGQGTRLTVV.

This clone has just one count. The chain recombines TRBV19 with TRBJ2-7, with TRBD1 identical over 7 bases. CDR1 is LNHDA and CDR2 is SQIVND in the germline V gene (reference sequence). The CDR3 totals 13 residues. J lost 2 bases, V lost 5 bases, and 3 bases had no gene match. The CDR3 protein is CASSARGTYEQYF. DNA for the CDR3: TGTGCCAGTAGTGCCAGGGGGACCTACGAGCAGTACTTC.

There are a few counts of this clone. This chain links TRBV12-5 with TRBJ2-2; no clear D gene. With 3 bases removed from V and 5 bases from J, the gap between germline ends came to 7 bases. CDR1 LGHNT and CDR2 FRNRAP come from the germline V gene. The CDR3 loop spans 13 amino acids. This chain's CDR3 is CASGFSNTGELFF. Written as DNA, the CDR3 is TGTGCTAGTGGTTTTTCAAATACCGGGGAGCTGTTTTTT.